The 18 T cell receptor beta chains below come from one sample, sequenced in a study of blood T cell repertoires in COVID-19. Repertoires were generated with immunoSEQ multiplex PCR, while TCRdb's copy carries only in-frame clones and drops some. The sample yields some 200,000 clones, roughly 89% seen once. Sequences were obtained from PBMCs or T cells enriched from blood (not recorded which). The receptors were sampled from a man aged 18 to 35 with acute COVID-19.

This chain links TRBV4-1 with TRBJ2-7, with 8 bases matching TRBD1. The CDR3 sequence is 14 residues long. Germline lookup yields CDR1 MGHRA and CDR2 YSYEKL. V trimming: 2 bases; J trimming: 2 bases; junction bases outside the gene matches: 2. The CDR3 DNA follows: TGCGCCAGCAGCCAAAGACAGGGGCCCTACGAGCAGTACTTC. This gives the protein CASSQRQGPYEQYF.

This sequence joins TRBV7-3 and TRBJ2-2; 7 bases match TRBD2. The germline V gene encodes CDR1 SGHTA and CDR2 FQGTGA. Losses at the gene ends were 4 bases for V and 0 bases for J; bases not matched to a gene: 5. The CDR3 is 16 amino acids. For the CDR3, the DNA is TGTGCCAGCAGCTCATCTAGCGGACCGAACACCGGGGAGCTGTTTTTT. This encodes CASSSSSGPNTGELFF.

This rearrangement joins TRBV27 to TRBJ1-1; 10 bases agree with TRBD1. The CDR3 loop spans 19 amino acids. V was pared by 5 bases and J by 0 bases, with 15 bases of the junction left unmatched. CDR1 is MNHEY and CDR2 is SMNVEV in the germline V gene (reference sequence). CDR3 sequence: CASSPSPGQGGSMNTEAFF. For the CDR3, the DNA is TGTGCCAGCAGTCCATCCCCTGGACAGGGGGGTTCAATGAACACTGAAGCTTTCTTT.

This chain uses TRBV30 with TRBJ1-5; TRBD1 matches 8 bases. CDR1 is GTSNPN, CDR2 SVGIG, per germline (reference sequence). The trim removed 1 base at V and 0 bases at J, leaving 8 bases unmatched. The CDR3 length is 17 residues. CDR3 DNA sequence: TGTGCCTGGAGTGCCGGGACAGGATCATTTAGCAATCAGCCCCAGCATTTT. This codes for CAWSAGTGSFSNQPQHF.

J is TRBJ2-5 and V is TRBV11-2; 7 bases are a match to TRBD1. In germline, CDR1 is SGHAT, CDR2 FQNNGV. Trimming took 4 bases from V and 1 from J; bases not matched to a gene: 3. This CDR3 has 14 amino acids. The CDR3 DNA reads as TGTGCCAGCAGCTCATGGGACAGCCAAGAGACCCAGTACTTC. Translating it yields CASSSWDSQETQYF.

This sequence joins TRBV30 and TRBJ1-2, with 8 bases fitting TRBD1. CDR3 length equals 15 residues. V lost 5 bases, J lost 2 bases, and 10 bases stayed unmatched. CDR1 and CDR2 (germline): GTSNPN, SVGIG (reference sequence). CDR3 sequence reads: CAWFPGQVSNYGYTF. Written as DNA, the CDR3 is TGTGCCTGGTTCCCGGGACAGGTTTCGAACTATGGCTACACCTTC.

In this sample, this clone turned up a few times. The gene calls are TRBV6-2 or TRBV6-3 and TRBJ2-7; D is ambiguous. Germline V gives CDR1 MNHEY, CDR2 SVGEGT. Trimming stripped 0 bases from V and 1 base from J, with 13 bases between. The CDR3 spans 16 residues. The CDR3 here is CASSYSSQDISYEQYF. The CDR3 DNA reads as TGTGCCAGCAGTTACTCGTCCCAGGATATATCCTACGAGCAGTACTTC.

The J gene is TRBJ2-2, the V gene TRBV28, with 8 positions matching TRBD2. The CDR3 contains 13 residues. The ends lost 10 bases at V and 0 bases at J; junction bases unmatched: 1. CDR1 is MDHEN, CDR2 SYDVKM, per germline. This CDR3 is CATAGANTGELFF. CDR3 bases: TGTGCCACAGCGGGGGCGAACACCGGGGAGCTGTTTTTT. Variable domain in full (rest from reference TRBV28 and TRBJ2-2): DVKVTQSSRYLVKRTGEKVFLECVQDMDHENMFWYRQDPGLGLRLIYFSYDVKMKEKGDIPEGYSVSREKKERFSLILESASTNQTSMYLCATAGANTGELFFGEGSRLTVL.

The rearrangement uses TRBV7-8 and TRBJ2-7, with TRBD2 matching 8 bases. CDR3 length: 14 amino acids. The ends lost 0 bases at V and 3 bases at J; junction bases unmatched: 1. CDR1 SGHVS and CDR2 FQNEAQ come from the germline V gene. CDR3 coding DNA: TGTGCCAGCAGCTTAGCACTAGCGGTCTACGAGCAGTACTTC. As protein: CASSLALAVYEQYF.

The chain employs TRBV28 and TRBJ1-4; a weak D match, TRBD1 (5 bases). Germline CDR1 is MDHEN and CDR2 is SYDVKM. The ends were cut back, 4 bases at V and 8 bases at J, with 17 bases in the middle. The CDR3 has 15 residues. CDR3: CASSSGLSGPEKLFF. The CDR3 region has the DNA TGTGCCAGCAGTTCAGGGCTATCCGGGCCCGAAAAACTGTTTTTT.

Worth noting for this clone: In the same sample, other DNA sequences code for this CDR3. The DNA for the CDR3 is TGTGCCAGCTCACCCCCGGTCACAGATACGCAGTATTTT. It encodes CASSPPVTDTQYF. The rearrangement joins TRBV18 to TRBJ2-3, with no clear D. CDR1 and CDR2 from the germline V gene are KGHSH and LQKENI. Between the trimmed V and J ends, which lost 3 bases and 2 bases, there was a span of 6 bases. This CDR3 region has 13 residues.

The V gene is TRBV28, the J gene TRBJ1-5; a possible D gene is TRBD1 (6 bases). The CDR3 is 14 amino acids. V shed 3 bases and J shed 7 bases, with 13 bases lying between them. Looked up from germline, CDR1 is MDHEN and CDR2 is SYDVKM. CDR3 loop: CASSLVQGSQPQHF. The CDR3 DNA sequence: TGTGCCAGCAGTTTGGTACAGGGCTCGCAGCCCCAGCATTTT.

CDR3 in amino acids: CASSLGTDGYTF. The DNA of the CDR3 is TGTGCCAGCAGCTTGGGGACAGATGGCTACACCTTC. The chain couples TRBV5-8 to TRBJ1-2, with D maybe TRBD1 (6 bases). CDR1 is SGHTS, CDR2 YDEGEE, per germline. V was cut by 0 bases and J by 6 bases, with 6 bases left in between. The CDR3 consists of 12 residues.

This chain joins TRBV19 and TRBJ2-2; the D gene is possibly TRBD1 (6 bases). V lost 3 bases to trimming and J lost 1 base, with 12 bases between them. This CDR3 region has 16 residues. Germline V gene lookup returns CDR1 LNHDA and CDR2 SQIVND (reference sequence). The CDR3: CASSMTGTRNTGELFF. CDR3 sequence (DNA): TGTGCCAGTAGTATGACCGGGACAAGGAACACCGGGGAGCTGTTTTTT.

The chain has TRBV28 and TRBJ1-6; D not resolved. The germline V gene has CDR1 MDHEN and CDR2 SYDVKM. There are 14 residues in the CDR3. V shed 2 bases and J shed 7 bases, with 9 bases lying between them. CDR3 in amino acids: CASSLSPKNSPLHF. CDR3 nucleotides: TGTGCCAGCAGTTTAAGTCCTAAAAATTCACCCCTCCACTTT.

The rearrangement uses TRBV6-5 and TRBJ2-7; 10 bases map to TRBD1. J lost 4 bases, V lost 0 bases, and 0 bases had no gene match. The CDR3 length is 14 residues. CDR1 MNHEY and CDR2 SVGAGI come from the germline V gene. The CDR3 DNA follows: TGTGCCAGCAGTTACTCGGGACAGGGGTACGAGCAGTACTTC. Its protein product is CASSYSGQGYEQYF.

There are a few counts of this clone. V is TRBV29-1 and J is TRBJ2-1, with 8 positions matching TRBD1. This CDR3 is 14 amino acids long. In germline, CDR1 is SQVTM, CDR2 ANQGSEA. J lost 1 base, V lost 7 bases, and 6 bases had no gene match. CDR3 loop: CSATGTGSYNEQFF. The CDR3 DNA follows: TGCAGCGCCACCGGGACAGGATCCTACAATGAGCAGTTCTTC.

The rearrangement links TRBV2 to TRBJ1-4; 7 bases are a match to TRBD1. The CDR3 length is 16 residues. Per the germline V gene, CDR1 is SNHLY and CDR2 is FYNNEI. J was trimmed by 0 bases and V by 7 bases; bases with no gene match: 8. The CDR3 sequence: CASKGGQLSTNEKLFF. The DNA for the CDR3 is TGTGCCAGCAAAGGGGGACAGCTATCAACTAATGAAAAACTGTTTTTT.